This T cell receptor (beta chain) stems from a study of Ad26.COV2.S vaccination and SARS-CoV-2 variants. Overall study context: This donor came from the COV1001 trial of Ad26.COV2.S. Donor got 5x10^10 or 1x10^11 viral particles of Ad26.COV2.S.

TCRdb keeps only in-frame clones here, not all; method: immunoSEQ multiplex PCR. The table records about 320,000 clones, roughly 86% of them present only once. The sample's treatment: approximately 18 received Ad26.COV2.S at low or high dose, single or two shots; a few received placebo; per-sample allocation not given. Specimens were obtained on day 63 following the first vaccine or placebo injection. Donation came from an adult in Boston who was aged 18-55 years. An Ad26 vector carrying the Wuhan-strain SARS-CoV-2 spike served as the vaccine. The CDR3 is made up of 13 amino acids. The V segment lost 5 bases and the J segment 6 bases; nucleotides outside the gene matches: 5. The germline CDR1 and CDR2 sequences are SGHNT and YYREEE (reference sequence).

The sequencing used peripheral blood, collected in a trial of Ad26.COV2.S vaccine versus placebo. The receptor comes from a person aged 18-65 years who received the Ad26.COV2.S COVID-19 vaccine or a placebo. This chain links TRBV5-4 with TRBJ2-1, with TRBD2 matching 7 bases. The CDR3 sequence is CASRAGTINEQFF. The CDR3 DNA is TGTGCCAGCAGGGCCGGGACTATCAATGAGCAGTTCTTC.